Listed below are T cell receptor beta chains from one sample, sequenced in a study of post-analysis software for immune sequencing data. Using its own MiXCR run on the PCR reads, TCRdb lists one record per CDR3 protein. The sample lists under 650,000 distinct CDR3 sequences; about 44% were seen once. The sequencing sample was made of blood. The receptors shown here come from a girl between 10 and 17 years old with multiple sclerosis. The CDR3 runs from the conserved cysteine through the conserved F or W. D genes are given only for firm matches. Clone sizes are given selectively: once, few, many, or a class where the clone is expanded.

J | D | V | size | CDR3 | DNA
TRBJ1-2 | NA | TRBV6-5 | few | CASSYSFGGYTF | TGTGCCAGCAGTTACTCATTTGGGGGCTACACCTTC
TRBJ1-2 | TRBD1 | TRBV10-3 | few | CAMTQGGKNNYGYTF | TGTGCCATGACTCAGGGGGGGAAAAATAACTATGGCTACACCTTC
TRBJ2-1 | TRBD2 | TRBV11-2 | NA | CASTGNPGGLREQFF | TGTGCCAGCACCGGGAACCCGGGGGGGCTACGTGAGCAGTTCTTC
TRBJ2-7 | NA | TRBV10-3 | NA | CAIREDSAETLYF | TGTGCCATCAGGGAAGATTCAGCAGAGACCCTGTACTTC
TRBJ2-7 | NA | TRBV7-2 | once | CASSLAAGFSYEQYF | TGTGCCAGCAGCTTAGCGGCAGGCTTCTCCTACGAGCAGTACTTC
TRBJ1-2 | NA | TRBV29-1 | NA | CSDHDGPSYGYTF | TGCAGCGACCACGACGGCCCAAGCTATGGCTACACCTTC
TRBJ2-1 | NA | TRBV7-8 | few | CASSATRMEQFF | TGTGCCAGCAGCGCTACCCGTATGGAGCAGTTCTTC
TRBJ2-3 | NA | TRBV12-3/TRBV12-4 | few | CASSLGLKTDTQYF | TGTGCCAGCAGTCTTGGGCTAAAGACAGATACGCAGTATTTT
TRBJ2-3 | NA | TRBV7-8 | few | CASSPTRLHTDTQYF | TGTGCCAGCAGCCCCACCCGACTCCACACAGATACGCAGTATTTT
TRBJ2-5 | NA | TRBV7-2 | NA | CASSLFLAWEQYF | TGTGCCAGCAGCTTATTTCTAGCGTGGGAGCAGTACTTC
TRBJ2-1 | TRBD1 | TRBV29-1 | few | CSVDRDRSSNEQFF | TGCAGCGTTGATAGGGACAGGTCTTCCAATGAGCAGTTCTTC
TRBJ1-1 | NA | TRBV27 | once | CASSHGRAEAFF | TGTGCCAGCAGTCACGGACGGGCTGAAGCTTTCTTT
TRBJ2-1 | NA | TRBV2 | few | CASSSVVAVQFF | TGTGCCAGCAGTTCCGTAGTAGCGGTGCAGTTCTTC
TRBJ2-5 | TRBD1 | TRBV24-1 | NA | CATSDTDRAGQETQYF | TGTGCCACCAGTGATACGGACAGGGCGGGGCAAGAGACCCAGTACTTC
TRBJ2-3 | NA | TRBV12-3/TRBV12-4 | NA | CASSLPTATQYF | TGTGCCAGCAGTTTACCCACAGCTACGCAGTATTTT
TRBJ2-1 | NA | TRBV12-3/TRBV12-4 | few | CASSYAAGTSGQFF | TGTGCCAGCAGTTACGCGGCGGGGACCTCGGGGCAGTTCTTC
TRBJ1-1 | NA | TRBV20-1 | NA | CSARDYKGVNTEAFF | TGCAGTGCTAGAGATTATAAGGGGGTGAACACTGAAGCTTTCTTT
TRBJ2-1 | NA | TRBV28 | NA | CASRDSNNEQFF | TGTGCCAGCAGGGACAGCAACAATGAGCAGTTCTTC
TRBJ2-1 | TRBD2 | TRBV20-1 | few | CSARDPGGSGSSYNEQFF | TGCAGTGCTAGAGACCCGGGGGGTAGCGGGAGCTCCTACAATGAGCAGTTCTTC
TRBJ1-2 | NA | TRBV20-1 | NA | CSASRVQGLNYGYTF | TGCAGTGCTAGCAGGGTTCAGGGTCTTAACTATGGCTACACCTTC
TRBJ2-7 | NA | TRBV6-6 | few | CASSPGHQLAYEQYF | TGTGCCAGCAGTCCGGGACACCAGCTGGCCTACGAGCAGTACTTC
TRBJ1-4 | TRBD1 | TRBV10-3 | NA | CAISSPGQGHNEKLFF | TGTGCCATCAGCTCTCCGGGACAGGGTCATAATGAAAAACTGTTTTTT
TRBJ1-6 | NA | TRBV6-5 | few | CASSYGTRNSPLHF | TGTGCCAGCAGTTACGGGACACGTAATTCACCCCTCCACTTT
TRBJ2-1 | NA | TRBV6-5 | NA | CASSPSMVGGEQFF | TGTGCCAGCAGTCCCAGTATGGTTGGTGGTGAGCAGTTCTTC
TRBJ2-3 | NA | TRBV29-1 | NA | CSAGGADTQYF | TGCAGCGCCGGAGGGGCAGATACGCAGTATTTT
TRBJ2-1 | TRBD2 | TRBV6-2/TRBV6-3 | NA | CASSYIDGRSYNEQFF | TGTGCCAGCAGTTACATTGACGGGAGGTCCTACAATGAGCAGTTCTTC
TRBJ2-4 | TRBD1 | TRBV12-5 | NA | CASGLETGGPVMNIQYF | TGTGCTAGTGGTTTGGAAACAGGGGGCCCGGTAATGAACATTCAGTACTTC
TRBJ1-5 | NA | TRBV12-3/TRBV12-4 | few | CASSPNRGLEQPQHF | TGTGCCAGCAGTCCCAATCGGGGGCTGGAGCAGCCCCAGCATTTT
TRBJ2-3 | TRBD1 | TRBV7-6 | few | CASSPFMGQGTDTQYF | TGTGCCAGCAGCCCCTTTATGGGACAGGGAACAGATACGCAGTATTTT
TRBJ2-7 | TRBD1 | TRBV5-1 | few | CASSLEQGDYEQYF | TGCGCCAGCAGCTTGGAGCAGGGGGACTACGAGCAGTACTTC
TRBJ1-6 | NA | TRBV6-5 | few | CASSYSAGYNSPLHF | TGTGCCAGCAGTTACTCGGCAGGGTATAATTCACCCCTCCACTTT
TRBJ1-6 | NA | TRBV12-3/TRBV12-4 | NA | CASSFRSAGSPLHF | TGTGCCAGCAGTTTCCGGTCAGCTGGCTCACCCCTCCACTTT